The 30 T cell receptor beta chains below all came from one sample that was sequenced in a study of T cell responses to AZD1222 COVID-19 vaccine. TCRdb keeps only in-frame clones here, not all; method: immunoSEQ multiplex PCR. Of 100,000 or so clones detected, roughly 89% appear once; the ten largest clones hold 15% to 20%. This specimen consisted of peripheral blood, obtained on day 0 of AZD1222 vaccination. These receptors were taken from an adult in good health.

The V and J genes are TRBV6-1 and TRBJ2-3; 8 nucleotides agree with TRBD1. The V gene's germline CDR1 is MNHNS and CDR2 SASEGT. This CDR3 spans 16 amino acids. V lost 4 bases to trimming and J lost 8 bases; unmatched junction nucleotides: 14. Here the CDR3 DNA reads TGTGCCAGCAGTGGTTTCAGGGGGCGCAGGCCCGGTACGCAGTATTTT. This gives the protein CASSGFRGRRPGTQYF.

The rearrangement uses TRBV30 and TRBJ1-5; tentatively, D is TRBD1 (5 bases). In germline, CDR1 is GTSNPN, CDR2 SVGIG (reference sequence). CDR3 size: 14 residues. V lost 3 bases, J lost 3 bases, and 12 bases lay in between. The CDR3 is CAWSLTGFNQPQHF. The CDR3, as DNA: TGTGCCTGGAGCCTTACAGGCTTCAATCAGCCCCAGCATTTT.

V usage is TRBV18 and J usage is TRBJ2-5; D remains ambiguous. Per the germline V gene, CDR1 is KGHSH and CDR2 is LQKENI. The CDR3 consists of 15 residues. Trimming took off 2 bases at V and 6 bases at J, with 16 bases between the two ends. CDR3 region: CASSPKFGLPKTQYF. The CDR3 DNA reads as TGTGCCAGCTCACCAAAATTCGGGCTCCCTAAGACCCAGTACTTC.

J is TRBJ1-1 and V is TRBV27, with 8 bases lining up with TRBD1. The CDR3 is 15 residues long. J was trimmed by 3 bases and V by 3 bases; bases with no gene match: 6. Germline V gene data show CDR1 as MNHEY and CDR2 as SMNVEV (reference sequence). The CDR3 DNA reads as TGTGCCAGCAGTTTTCTTACAGGGGGGCACACTGAAGCTTTCTTT. Translation gives CASSFLTGGHTEAFF.

The chain couples TRBV9 to TRBJ2-7; no firm D call. The CDR3 runs to 13 residues. Deletions cut 5 bases from V and 6 bases from J, with 15 bases between. In germline, CDR1 is SGDLS, CDR2 YYNGEE. CDR3 nucleotides: TGTGCCAGCAGTTCTGCCGAACGGCGCGAGCAGTACTTC. Residues: CASSSAERREQYF. Full variable domain (remainder filled in from reference TRBV9 and TRBJ2-7): DSGVTQTPKHLITATGQRVTLRCSPRSGDLSVYWYQQSLDQGLQFLIQYYNGEERAKGNILERFSAQQFPDLHSELNLSSLELGDSALYFCASSSAERREQYFGPGTRLTVT.

The chain uses TRBV11-3 and TRBJ2-1; D not certain. The CDR3 runs 14 residues. In germline, CDR1 is SGHNT, CDR2 YENEEA. Trimming removed 0 bases at V and 1 base at J, with 4 bases between. CDR3 nucleotide sequence: TGTGCCAGCAGCTTAGATGGGTCCTACAATGAGCAGTTCTTC. The encoded protein is CASSLDGSYNEQFF.

This rearrangement joins TRBV5-4 to TRBJ1-1; D is undetermined. CDR1 SGHNT and CDR2 YYREEE come from the germline V gene (reference sequence). The CDR3 extends over 15 amino acids. V was clipped by 0 bases and J by 4 bases, with 13 bases between them. The CDR3 sequence is CASSLANTVGTEAFF. The CDR3 DNA follows: TGTGCCAGCAGCTTGGCCAACACAGTCGGCACTGAAGCTTTCTTT. The full variable domain, in which reference TRBV5-4 and TRBJ1-1 provide the parts outside the CDR3, is ETGVTQSPTHLIKTRGQQVTLRCSSQSGHNTVSWYQQALGQGPQFIFQYYREEENGRGNFPPRFSGLQFPNYSSELNVNALELDDSALYLCASSLANTVGTEAFFGQGTRLTVV.

DNA for the CDR3: TGCGCCAGCAGCCTTAGACAGGGGGCGCGGGAGCAGTACTTC. It is translated as CASSLRQGAREQYF. The chain is built from TRBV5-1 and TRBJ2-7, with TRBD1 identical over 10 bases. The CDR3 spans 14 residues. V trimming: 4 bases; J trimming: 7 bases; junction bases outside the gene matches: 8. Germline V lookup: CDR1 SGHRS, CDR2 YFSETQ.

The chain has TRBV20-1 and TRBJ1-6; D unresolved. The CDR3 runs to 12 residues. Trimming removed 3 bases at V and 7 bases at J, with 7 bases between. Germline values: CDR1 DFQATT, CDR2 SNEGSKA (reference sequence). CDR3 loop: CSASTGNSPLHF. The CDR3 region has the DNA TGCAGTGCTAGTACGGGGAATTCACCCCTCCACTTT.

The chain combines TRBV24-1 with TRBJ2-3; perhaps TRBD2 as D (6 bases). Germline CDR1 KGHDR, CDR2 SFDVKD. V lost 1 base to trimming and J lost 2 bases, with 12 bases between them. The CDR3 sequence is 16 residues long. CDR3 sequence: CATSDLSGRNTDTQYF. Written as DNA, the CDR3 is TGTGCCACCAGTGATTTATCCGGGAGAAACACAGATACGCAGTATTTT.

V is TRBV14 and J is TRBJ2-4, with TRBD2 identical over 7 bases. The CDR3 contains 18 residues. Per the germline V gene, CDR1 is SGHDN and CDR2 is FVKESK. The ends lost 2 bases at V and 6 bases at J; junction bases unmatched: 16. Written as DNA, the CDR3 is TGTGCCAGCAGCCAATCCAAATTGTCCGGACTAGGAGGAAACATTCAGTACTTC. Amino acids: CASSQSKLSGLGGNIQYF.

V gene TRBV5-1 combines with J gene TRBJ2-5; 13 bases line up with TRBD2. CDR1 SGHRS and CDR2 YFSETQ come from the germline V gene. The length of the CDR3 is 15 residues. V was pared by 6 bases and J by 0 bases, with 2 bases of the junction left unmatched. The DNA for the CDR3 is TGCGCCAGCACCGGGACTAGCGGGAACCAAGAGACCCAGTACTTC. Residues: CASTGTSGNQETQYF.

The genes are TRBV5-4 and TRBJ1-2, with D unresolved. Germline values: CDR1 SGHNT, CDR2 YYREEE (reference sequence). The CDR3 is 15 amino acids. V was pared by 0 bases and J by 0 bases, with 9 bases between. The CDR3: CASSLAAGPNYGYTF. CDR3 DNA sequence: TGTGCCAGCAGCTTGGCGGCAGGACCTAACTATGGCTACACCTTC. Full variable domain (remainder filled in from reference TRBV5-4 and TRBJ1-2): ETGVTQSPTHLIKTRGQQVTLRCSSQSGHNTVSWYQQALGQGPQFIFQYYREEENGRGNFPPRFSGLQFPNYSSELNVNALELDDSALYLCASSLAAGPNYGYTFGSGTRLTVV.

This clone was detected only once. This chain links TRBV6-5 with TRBJ1-2; 10 bases are shared with TRBD1. Looked up from germline, CDR1 is MNHEY and CDR2 is SVGAGI. The CDR3 runs 14 residues. The junction had 6 bases not matched to a gene; V was cut back by 7 bases and J by 4 bases. The CDR3 spells CASKTDRGIYGYTF. The CDR3 DNA reads as TGTGCCAGCAAAACGGACAGGGGGATCTATGGCTACACCTTC.

This chain connects TRBV11-2 to TRBJ2-1, with D possibly matching TRBD1 (5 bases). V was cut by 5 bases and J by 4 bases, with 9 bases left in between. Germline V CDR1 and CDR2: SGHAT, FQNNGV. This CDR3 contains 13 residues. The CDR3 protein is CASSTGQYNEQFF. The CDR3 nucleotides read TGTGCCAGCAGCACAGGACAATACAATGAGCAGTTCTTC. The complete variable domain, with remaining parts taken from reference TRBV11-2 and TRBJ2-1, reads EAGVAQSPRYKIIEKRQSVAFWCNPISGHATLYWYQQILGQGPKLLIQFQNNGVVDDSQLPKDRFSAERLKGVDSTLKIQPAKLEDSAVYLCASSTGQYNEQFFGPGTRLTVL.

This clone was counted between two and nine times. The chain couples TRBV3-1 (or the pseudogene TRBV3-2) to TRBJ2-7; D uncertain. The V gene lost 0 bases and the J gene lost 4 bases, with 4 bases spanning the gap. Germline V CDR1 and CDR2: LGHDT, YNNKEL (reference sequence). There are 12 residues in the CDR3. In nucleotides, the CDR3 is TGTGCCAGCAGCCAAGAACAGTACGAGCAGTACTTC. This codes for CASSQEQYEQYF.

The genes are TRBV4-1 and TRBJ2-1; 10 bases fit TRBD2. This CDR3 spans 16 amino acids. The germline V gene has CDR1 MGHRA and CDR2 YSYEKL. Unmatched junction bases numbered 6, after V lost 0 bases and J lost 7 bases. The DNA for the CDR3 is TGCGCCAGCAGCCAAGATCAGGGACTAGCGTTGAATGAGCAGTTCTTC. This codes for CASSQDQGLALNEQFF.

The V and J genes are TRBV29-1 and TRBJ2-3, with D tentatively TRBD2 (5 bases). V was shortened by 4 bases and J by 6 bases, with 14 bases between the two germline ends. CDR1 and CDR2 (germline): SQVTM, ANQGSEA. The CDR3 runs 13 residues. The CDR3 nucleotides are TGCAGCGTTGCTGTGGGTGGAGGCGATACGCAGTATTTT. This codes for CSVAVGGGDTQYF.

J is TRBJ1-5 and V is TRBV5-1, with 9 bases fitting TRBD1. The germline CDR1 and CDR2 sequences are SGHRS and YFSETQ. V lost 4 bases and J lost 7; bases outside the gene matches: 6. CDR3 length: 14 residues. CDR3 bases: TGCGCCAGCAGCCTCAGACAGGGGGGCCAGCCCCAGCATTTT. Its translation is CASSLRQGGQPQHF.

The chain employs TRBV4-2 and TRBJ1-2; D not resolved. This CDR3 contains 13 residues. V gave up 0 bases and J gave up 7 bases, with 9 bases separating them. The germline gives CDR1 LGHNA, CDR2 YNFKEQ. The CDR3 sequence is CASSQDLNLGYTF. Written as DNA, the CDR3 is TGTGCCAGCAGCCAAGACTTGAATCTTGGCTACACCTTC.

The chain links TRBV11-3 to TRBJ1-3; D is undetermined. V was trimmed by 0 bases and J by 4 bases, leaving 1 base between them. The CDR3 has 12 amino acids. Germline V gene sequence: CDR1 SGHNT, CDR2 YENEEA. CDR3 DNA: TGTGCCAGCAGCTTAGAAGGAAACACCATATATTTT. Translated, it gives CASSLEGNTIYF.

This chain joins TRBV19 and TRBJ1-2; tentative D call: TRBD1 (5 bases). Between the trimmed V and J ends, which lost 5 bases and 4 bases, there was a span of 20 bases. The CDR3 has 16 amino acids. Germline CDR1 is LNHDA and CDR2 is SQIVND (reference sequence). The CDR3: CASSLPHSKGSYGYTF. The DNA of the CDR3 is TGTGCCAGTAGTCTTCCCCACTCCAAGGGGTCCTATGGCTACACCTTC. The variable domain in full, with the rest retrieved from reference TRBV19 and TRBJ1-2, is DGGITQSPKYLFRKEGQNVTLSCEQNLNHDAMYWYRQDPGQGLRLIYYSQIVNDFQKGDIAEGYSVSREKKESFPLTVTSAQKNPTAFYLCASSLPHSKGSYGYTFGSGTRLTVV.

The chain recombines TRBV2 with TRBJ1-6; D not certain. The germline CDR1 and CDR2 sequences are SNHLY and FYNNEI. V was cut by 9 bases and J by 0 bases, with 9 bases left in between. The CDR3 is made up of 14 amino acids. CDR3 sequence: CASQLSSYNSPLHF. CDR3 sequence (DNA): TGTGCCAGTCAGCTGAGCTCCTATAATTCACCCCTCCACTTT.

The V gene is TRBV6-1, the J gene TRBJ2-1, with D perhaps TRBD2 (6 bases). Germline CDR1 reads MNHNS; CDR2 reads SASEGT. Trimming cost V 2 bases and J 6 bases, with 14 bases left between them. This CDR3 contains 15 residues. CDR3 nucleotide sequence: TGTGCCAGCAGTGAATGGGGGGAGGAGCGCAATGAGCAGTTCTTC. Encoded protein: CASSEWGEERNEQFF.

The rearrangement uses TRBV24-1 and TRBJ2-3; D might be TRBD2 (5 bases). This CDR3 is 14 amino acids long. Germline V lookup: CDR1 KGHDR, CDR2 SFDVKD. Trimming pared 4 bases from V and 3 bases from J, leaving 10 bases between. The CDR3 bases are TGTGCCACCAGTGAACTAGATGGAACAGATACGCAGTATTTT. Residues: CATSELDGTDTQYF.

Concerning this clone itself: This sample also contains other DNA sequences that code for the same CDR3. The chain joins TRBV5-1 to TRBJ2-1; the match to TRBD2 covers 12 bases. CDR1 is SGHRS, CDR2 YFSETQ, per germline. The length of the CDR3 is 15 residues. V gave up 0 bases and J gave up 8 bases; unmatched junction bases: 3. CDR3 in amino acids: CASSLAASGRDEQFF. CDR3 in DNA: TGCGCCAGCAGCTTGGCAGCTAGCGGGAGGGATGAGCAGTTCTTC.

This chain joins TRBV5-1 and TRBJ2-4, with a possible D match to TRBD1 (6 bases). Germline V lookup: CDR1 SGHRS, CDR2 YFSETQ. The CDR3 length is 16 residues. Trimming removed 0 bases at V and 1 base at J, with 11 bases between. The CDR3 DNA is TGCGCCAGCAGCTTGGAGACAGGAATGGCCAAAAACATTCAGTACTTC. Its translation: CASSLETGMAKNIQYF.

In its sample, this clone was seen once. The chain carries TRBV27 and TRBJ2-1, with TRBD1 identical over 9 bases. Germline values: CDR1 MNHEY, CDR2 SMNVEV (reference sequence). CDR3 length: 13 amino acids. V was pared by 7 bases and J by 7 bases, with 5 bases of the junction left unmatched. The CDR3 loop reads CASMDRGTNEQFF. CDR3 DNA sequence: TGTGCCAGCATGGACAGGGGCACGAATGAGCAGTTCTTC.

CDR3 nucleotides: TGTGCCAGCAGCTTAGGATTGTCTGAAGCTTTCTTT. As protein: CASSLGLSEAFF. This chain links TRBV7-9 with TRBJ1-1; D is ambiguous. Germline V gene sequence: CDR1 SEHNR, CDR2 FQNEAQ (reference sequence). CDR3 length: 12 residues. V lost 1 base, J lost 6 bases, and 6 bases lay in between.

This chain joins TRBV20-1 and TRBJ1-6; D ambiguous. CDR1 and CDR2 (germline): DFQATT, SNEGSKA (reference sequence). Trimming stripped 3 bases from V and 10 bases from J, with 13 bases between. The CDR3 runs 13 residues. In DNA form, the CDR3 reads TGCAGTGCTAGTTTAGGACCACGGTCACCCCTCCACTTT. Its translation: CSASLGPRSPLHF.